Listed here are 25 T cell receptor beta chains from one sample, sequenced in a study of T cells in Graves' hyperthyroidism and ophthalmopathy. Amplified TCR beta CDR3 regions came from RNA transcripts. The study used the HTBI primer set for a first-round RT-PCR of the TCR CDR3. TCRdb called the multiplex PCR reads again in MiXCR, with one record for every CDR3 protein. The sample has 85,000 to 110,000 distinct CDR3 sequences; approximately 48% are singletons. Sequenced input: blood. The receptors stem from a man aged 40-50 years with Graves' hyperthyroidism.

The rearrangement uses TRBV15 and TRBJ2-6, with D possibly TRBD2 on 7 matching bases. The CDR3 loop spans 16 amino acids. Trimming cost V 0 bases and J 5 bases, with 11 bases left between them. CDR1 is LNHNV, CDR2 YYDKDF, per germline (reference sequence). CDR3 sequence (DNA): TGTGCCACCAGCAGAGAGGGGGGGCACAGGGCCAACGTCCTGACTTTC. Translation gives CATSREGGHRANVLTF.

V gene TRBV29-1 combines with J gene TRBJ1-5, with a weak D call TRBD1 (5 bases). Looked up from germline, CDR1 is SQVTM and CDR2 is ANQGSEA. Trimming pared 1 base from V and 2 bases from J, leaving 18 bases between. The CDR3 has 17 amino acids. CDR3 amino acids: CSVEVAGPTIGNQPQHF. Here the CDR3 DNA reads TGCAGCGTTGAAGTAGCGGGGCCTACCATAGGCAATCAGCCCCAGCATTTT.

In this sample, this clonotype turned up a few times. The rearrangement joins TRBV5-1 to TRBJ1-1; 8 nucleotides match TRBD1. The CDR3 contains 16 residues. Germline assignment: CDR1 SGHRS and CDR2 YFSETQ. Trimming removed 4 bases from V and 8 bases from J; junction bases left unmatched: 16. The CDR3 bases are TGCGCCAGCAGCCCTCTACAGGGGGAGTTGAACTCGGAAGCTTTCTTT. Residues: CASSPLQGELNSEAFF.

This rearrangement joins TRBV20-1 to TRBJ2-1, with D tentatively TRBD1 (6 bases). The CDR3 contains 14 residues. Germline V gene lookup returns CDR1 DFQATT and CDR2 SNEGSKA (reference sequence). V lost 0 bases to trimming and J lost 4 bases, with 10 bases between them. This chain's CDR3 is CSARDADSYNEQFF. DNA for the CDR3: TGCAGTGCTAGAGATGCGGACAGTTACAATGAGCAGTTCTTC.

The sample holds many counts of this clonotype. This chain uses TRBV10-2 with TRBJ2-1; 10 positions agree with TRBD1. Germline V gene lookup returns CDR1 WSHSY and CDR2 SAAADI. With V trimmed by 8 bases and J by 7 bases, 11 bases remained unmatched. The CDR3 length is 15 residues. The CDR3 spells CASSEGTGEGNEQFF. The CDR3 DNA follows: TGCGCCAGCTCCGAAGGGACAGGGGAAGGGAATGAGCAGTTCTTC.

The chain combines TRBV10-3 with TRBJ1-6; D not resolved. Per germline, CDR1 ENHRY and CDR2 SYGVKD. This CDR3 has 12 residues. V lost 6 bases to trimming and J lost 13 bases, with 13 bases between them. The CDR3 here is CAISSTGRPLHF. CDR3 coding DNA: TGTGCCATCAGCTCCACGGGTAGGCCCCTCCACTTT.

In the case of this clonotype: At one of its ends the junction is not consistent with the germline gene, which may arise from a read error. The chain joins TRBV5-6 to TRBJ1-5, with TRBD1 as a possible D gene (5 bases). Germline CDR1 is SGHDT and CDR2 is YYEEEE. This CDR3 contains 14 residues. The CDR3 region is CASRPDSSNQPQRF. The DNA of the CDR3 is TGTGCCAGCAGACCTGACAGTAGCAATCAGCCCCAGCGTTTT.

Details on this clonotype: The junction shows a germline mismatch at one end, possibly a read error. The chain links TRBV25-1 to TRBJ2-5; D is unresolved. CDR3 length: 13 amino acids. Germline V gene sequence: CDR1 MGHDK, CDR2 SYGVNS. The CDR3 DNA is TGTGTCAGCAGTGGTAGTTACCAAGAGGCCCAGTACTTC. This codes for CVSSGSYQEAQYF.

This clonotype was seen repeatedly, ten times or more. The chain couples TRBV12-3 or TRBV12-4 to TRBJ1-6, with 7 bases fitting TRBD1. V shed 6 bases, J shed 9 bases, and the junction held 5 bases outside the gene matches. The CDR3 runs to 13 residues. CDR3 protein: CASRRDSGSPLHF. The CDR3 region has the DNA TGTGCCAGCAGACGGGACAGTGGTTCACCCCTCCACTTT.

This clonotype was recorded only once. The chain joins TRBV2 to TRBJ1-1, with TRBD1 as a possible D gene (5 bases). The germline V gene has CDR1 SNHLY and CDR2 FYNNEI. This CDR3 region has 12 residues. V gave up 4 bases and J gave up 5 bases, with 8 bases separating them. The CDR3 protein is CASSGEGTEAFF. CDR3 in DNA: TGTGCCAGCAGTGGAGAGGGGACTGAAGCTTTCTTT. Based on the CDR3 plus reference TRBV2 and TRBJ1-1, the full variable domain is EPEVTQTPSHQVTQMGQEVILRCVPISNHLYFYWYRQILGQKVEFLVSFYNNEISEKSEIFDDQFSVERPDGSNFTLKIRSTKLEDSAMYFCASSGEGTEAFFGQGTRLTVV.

This clonotype is a singleton in its sample. The rearrangement links TRBV7-6 to TRBJ2-3; 7 bases fit TRBD2. Germline assignment: CDR1 SGHVS and CDR2 FNYEAQ. This CDR3 comprises 19 residues. J gave up 2 bases and V 4 bases, and 18 bases lay outside the gene matches. CDR3 nucleotides: TGTGCCAGCAGCTCCTCGACTAGCCCGGCGGCGGTAATCACAGATACGCAGTATTTT. It codes for CASSSSTSPAAVITDTQYF.

This clonotype was seen repeatedly, ten times or more. The rearrangement uses TRBV7-8 and TRBJ2-7; D remains unclear. CDR3 length equals 13 residues. V was cut by 6 bases and J by 5 bases, with 14 bases left in between. The germline CDR1 and CDR2 sequences are SGHVS and FQNEAQ. This chain's CDR3 is CASRYGSWDEQYF. For the CDR3, the DNA is TGTGCCAGCAGGTACGGGTCTTGGGACGAGCAGTACTTC.

This clonotype occurred many times. This sequence joins TRBV24-1 and TRBJ1-5, with D tentatively TRBD1 (5 bases). Germline CDR1 is KGHDR and CDR2 is SFDVKD. The length of the CDR3 is 16 residues. V lost 5 bases, J lost 0 bases, and 13 bases lay in between. The CDR3 loop reads CATSARQTYSNQPQHF. CDR3 sequence (DNA): TGTGCCACCAGTGCCCGACAGACTTATAGCAATCAGCCCCAGCATTTT.

Notes on this clonotype: A junction end diverges from the germline sequence, so it may reflect a read error. This chain uses TRBV2 with TRBJ2-2; either TRBD1 or TRBD2 may fit D (7 bases each). The CDR3 extends over 17 amino acids. Looked up from germline, CDR1 is SNHLY and CDR2 is FYNNEI. The CDR3 sequence: CASTWDSGATFYGELFF. The CDR3 bases are TGCGCCAGCACCTGGGACAGCGGGGCGACCTTTTACGGGGAGCTGTTTTTT.

The rearrangement links TRBV7-2 to TRBJ2-4; no firm D call. Per the germline V gene, CDR1 is SGHTA and CDR2 is FQGNSA. The V gene lost 7 bases and the J gene lost 8 bases, with 18 bases spanning the gap. The length of the CDR3 is 14 residues. CDR3: CASTMASSRDIQYF. The CDR3 DNA is TGTGCCAGCACGATGGCTAGTTCTAGAGACATTCAGTACTTC.

This clonotype showed up many times. The J gene is TRBJ1-5, the V gene TRBV19; D not certain. Germline V CDR1 and CDR2: LNHDA, SQIVND (reference sequence). This CDR3 contains 16 residues. Trimming shortened V by 5 bases and J by 4 bases, and 18 bases separated the two germline ends. CDR3: CASSQFHEFLNQPQHF. The CDR3 DNA sequence: TGTGCCAGTAGTCAATTCCATGAATTCCTTAATCAGCCCCAGCATTTT. Based on the CDR3 plus reference TRBV19 and TRBJ1-5, the full variable domain is DGGITQSPKYLFRKEGQNVTLSCEQNLNHDAMYWYRQDPGQGLRLIYYSQIVNDFQKGDIAEGYSVSREKKESFPLTVTSAQKNPTAFYLCASSQFHEFLNQPQHFGDGTRLSIL.

Many counts were recorded for this clonotype. The gene calls are TRBV6-1 and TRBJ1-2; D call uncertain. The CDR3 runs 13 residues. Germline V gene sequence: CDR1 MNHNS, CDR2 SASEGT. V lost 7 bases, J lost 5 bases, and 14 bases lay in between. As DNA, the CDR3 is TGTGCCAGCAATCAAGGTTCTGGGTATGGCTACACCTTC. It encodes CASNQGSGYGYTF.

The CDR3 spells CSVNRGRGYTF. CDR3 DNA sequence: TGCAGCGTCAACAGGGGTCGAGGCTACACCTTC. This chain connects TRBV29-1 to TRBJ1-2, with 7 bases that match TRBD1. The CDR3 consists of 11 residues. The V gene's germline CDR1 is SQVTM and CDR2 ANQGSEA. Trimming took 6 bases from V and 8 from J; bases not matched to a gene: 6.

The genes are TRBV10-3 and TRBJ2-7; possibly TRBD1 for D (5 bases). The length of the CDR3 is 13 residues. Trimming removed 4 bases at V and 3 bases at J, with 10 bases between. Germline V CDR1 and CDR2: ENHRY, SYGVKD. CDR3 coding DNA: TGTGCCATCAGTGCGTATCAGGGCTACGAGCAGTACTTC. It is translated as CAISAYQGYEQYF.

This chain connects TRBV5-6 to TRBJ2-1, with D possibly TRBD1 on 6 matching bases. Germline loops: CDR1 SGHDT, CDR2 YYEEEE. V shed 3 bases and J shed 12 bases, with 22 bases lying between them. The CDR3 totals 15 residues. CDR3 nucleotide sequence: TGTGCCAGCAGCTGGAGCCGGGACACCACAGATACGCAGTTCTTC. It is translated as CASSWSRDTTDTQFF.

On this clonotype: A read error may be the cause here, since a much bigger clone is one base away. This chain uses TRBV6-5 with TRBJ2-1; 9 bases agree with TRBD2. The CDR3 is 15 residues long. CDR1 is MNHEY, CDR2 SVGAGI, per germline. The CDR3 DNA reads TGTGCCAGCAGCCCCACGCCCGGGACTAGCTATGAGCGGTTCTTC. Encoded protein: CASSPTPGTSYERFF.

This clonotype came up many times. The J gene is TRBJ2-2, the V gene TRBV7-2; D may be TRBD2 (6 bases). The CDR3 spans 16 residues. V lost 1 base and J lost 5, with 14 bases in between. Germline CDR1 is SGHTA and CDR2 is FQGNSA. CDR3 loop: CASSLGRGARTGELFF. As DNA, the CDR3 is TGTGCCAGCAGCTTAGGGCGGGGAGCGAGAACCGGGGAGCTGTTTTTT.

There are a few counts of this clonotype. Since a much larger clone is just one base distant, this may be a read error. This rearrangement joins TRBV5-1 to TRBJ1-5; 9 nucleotides line up with TRBD1. This CDR3 has 15 amino acids. Germline CDR1 and CDR2: SGHRS and YFSETQ. In DNA form, the CDR3 reads TGCGCCAGCAGCGACGGGACAGGGCCAAATCAGCCCCGGCATTTT. Translated, it gives CASSDGTGPNQPRHF.

The chain links TRBV10-2 to TRBJ2-3; 8 bases map to TRBD2. The ends lost 3 bases at V and 0 bases at J; junction bases unmatched: 5. Per germline, CDR1 WSHSY and CDR2 SAAADI. This CDR3 has 16 residues. CDR3 protein: CASSDPPGGSTDTQYF. The CDR3 nucleotides are TGCGCCAGCAGTGACCCTCCGGGGGGGAGCACAGATACGCAGTATTTT.

The chain recombines TRBV5-8 with TRBJ1-1; TRBD1 matches at 8 bases. This CDR3 is built from 14 residues. Germline V gives CDR1 SGHTS, CDR2 YDEGEE. J was trimmed by 7 bases and V by 4 bases; bases with no gene match: 9. CDR3: CASSPRTGKLEAFF. DNA of the CDR3: TGTGCCAGCAGCCCCAGGACAGGGAAGCTTGAAGCTTTCTTT.